A single sample gave rise to the 27 T cell receptor beta chains below, sequenced in a study of blood T cell repertoires in COVID-19. Data came from immunoSEQ multiplex PCR; TCRdb stores just in-frame clones and leaves some out. Of 310,000 or so clones listed, around nine tenths were seen once; the top ten hold about 9.9%. Source material: PBMCs or T cells enriched from blood (not recorded which). The receptor set was obtained from a woman aged 40 to 50 who had recovered from COVID-19.

This clone appeared a few times. The V call is TRBV4-3, the J call TRBJ1-2; D may be TRBD1 (6 bases). Trimming cost V 2 bases and J 7 bases, with 23 bases left between them. Germline CDR1 is LGHNA and CDR2 is YSLEER. This CDR3 spans 17 amino acids. This chain's CDR3 is CASSQKREWQGLTGYTF. The CDR3 nucleotides are TGCGCCAGCAGCCAAAAACGTGAGTGGCAGGGGCTGACTGGCTACACCTTC.

The rearrangement joins TRBV18 to TRBJ1-1; a possible D gene is TRBD1 (5 bases). Trimming pared 6 bases from V and 6 bases from J, leaving 14 bases between. Germline V gives CDR1 KGHSH, CDR2 LQKENI. The CDR3 extends over 13 amino acids. CDR3 residues: CASSSTGGAEAFF. The CDR3 DNA sequence: TGTGCCAGCTCCTCGACGGGGGGGGCTGAAGCTTTCTTT.

The rearrangement joins TRBV25-1 to TRBJ2-3; 8 nucleotides align to TRBD2. CDR3 size: 16 residues. The germline V gene has CDR1 MGHDK and CDR2 SYGVNS. Losses at the gene ends were 2 bases for V and 2 bases for J; bases not matched to a gene: 6. The CDR3 DNA is TGTGCCAGCAGTGAAGGGGCGGGGGGAGCCACAGATACGCAGTATTTT. Its protein product is CASSEGAGGATDTQYF.

This clone was counted once. The J gene is TRBJ1-4, the V gene TRBV18; TRBD1 might be the D (6 bases). The CDR3 length is 14 residues. Deletions cut 2 bases from V and 9 bases from J, with 13 bases between. Germline V gene data show CDR1 as KGHSH and CDR2 as LQKENI. CDR3 DNA sequence: TGTGCCAGCTCACCAGCACAGGGTGTGAAAAAACTGTTTTTT. Its translation is CASSPAQGVKKLFF. Drawing the rest from reference TRBV18 and TRBJ1-4, the complete variable domain is NAGVMQNPRHLVRRRGQEARLRCSPMKGHSHVYWYRQLPEEGLKFMVYLQKENIIDESGMPKERFSAEFPKEGPSILRIQQVVRGDSAAYFCASSPAQGVKKLFFGSGTQLSVL.

This clone appeared once. The rearrangement uses TRBV3-1 (or the pseudogene TRBV3-2) and TRBJ1-6; D is possibly TRBD1 (6 bases). Trimming removed 2 bases at V and 9 bases at J, with 14 bases between. This CDR3 has 15 residues. CDR1 and CDR2 (germline): LGHDT, YNNKEL (reference sequence). The CDR3 DNA follows: TGTGCCAGCAGCCAAAACAGGGATTACGGTTCACCCCTCCACTTT. Translating it yields CASSQNRDYGSPLHF.

The chain links TRBV28 to TRBJ2-7, with 10 positions matching TRBD1. The germline V gene encodes CDR1 MDHEN and CDR2 SYDVKM. Germline trimming cut 6 bases from V and 3 bases from J; bases unmatched to any gene: 5. The CDR3 runs to 14 residues. The CDR3 is CASRTGQGSYEQYF. As DNA, the CDR3 is TGTGCCAGCAGAACGGGACAGGGGAGCTACGAGCAGTACTTC. The entire variable domain, with the rest obtained from reference TRBV28 and TRBJ2-7, is as follows: DVKVTQSSRYLVKRTGEKVFLECVQDMDHENMFWYRQDPGLGLRLIYFSYDVKMKEKGDIPEGYSVSREKKERFSLILESASTNQTSMYLCASRTGQGSYEQYFGPGTRLTVT.

V gene TRBV7-3 combines with J gene TRBJ2-7, with a tentative D call TRBD2 (5 bases). Trimming left V 5 bases short and J 0 bases short, with 11 bases between. Per the germline V gene, CDR1 is SGHTA and CDR2 is FQGTGA. This CDR3 region has 14 residues. This chain's CDR3 is CASSPRDSSYEQYF. The CDR3 coding sequence is TGTGCCAGCAGCCCACGGGATTCCTCCTACGAGCAGTACTTC.

The CDR3 spells CAWGQGYDPETQYF. CDR3 in DNA: TGTGCCTGGGGCCAGGGGTACGATCCAGAGACCCAGTACTTC. This chain connects TRBV30 to TRBJ2-5; D might be TRBD1 (6 bases). In germline, CDR1 is GTSNPN, CDR2 SVGIG (reference sequence). This CDR3 region has 14 residues. V lost 5 bases and J lost 4, with 17 bases in between.

This chain uses TRBV15 with TRBJ2-7; 9 bases fit TRBD2. The trim removed 1 base at V and 4 bases at J, leaving 2 bases unmatched. The CDR3 length is 14 residues. Germline lookup yields CDR1 LNHNV and CDR2 YYDKDF (reference sequence). The DNA for the CDR3 is TGTGCCACCAGCAGAGGACTAGCGGAATACGAGCAGTACTTC. Translating it yields CATSRGLAEYEQYF.

The J gene is TRBJ2-5, the V gene TRBV29-1; D not resolved. The CDR3 sequence is 12 residues long. CDR1 SQVTM and CDR2 ANQGSEA come from the germline V gene. Trimming stripped 3 bases from V and 5 bases from J, with 10 bases between. CDR3: CSVEREAETQYF. As DNA, the CDR3 is TGCAGCGTTGAGAGAGAGGCGGAGACCCAGTACTTC.

The V call is TRBV7-6, the J call TRBJ2-1; D is undetermined. Germline V lookup: CDR1 SGHVS, CDR2 FNYEAQ. The CDR3 totals 14 residues. The V end was cut by 0 bases, the J end by 10 bases, with 13 bases between. The DNA for the CDR3 is TGTGCCAGCAGCTTAGCGGCTACTAACGGGGAGCAGTTCTTC. It is translated as CASSLAATNGEQFF. The full variable domain, completed using reference TRBV7-6 and TRBJ2-1, is GAGVSQSPRYKVTKRGQDVALRCDPISGHVSLYWYRQALGQGPEFLTYFNYEAQQDKSGLPNDRFSAERPEGSISTLTIQRTEQRDSAMYRCASSLAATNGEQFFGPGTRLTVL.

The chain is built from TRBV28 and TRBJ2-7; TRBD1 matches at 8 bases. CDR3 size: 14 residues. Per germline, CDR1 MDHEN and CDR2 SYDVKM. V lost 8 bases to trimming and J lost 3 bases; unmatched junction nucleotides: 9. In DNA form, the CDR3 reads TGTGCCAGCCGGGACCCAGGGGGCCTCTACGAGCAGTACTTC. Its protein product is CASRDPGGLYEQYF.

The V call is TRBV19, the J call TRBJ1-1; tentative D call: TRBD1 (6 bases). The V gene's germline CDR1 is LNHDA and CDR2 SQIVND (reference sequence). Deletions cut 6 bases from V and 2 bases from J, with 10 bases between. This CDR3 comprises 13 residues. Here the CDR3 reads CASRRTVNTEAFF. For the CDR3, the DNA is TGTGCCAGTAGAAGGACAGTTAACACTGAAGCTTTCTTT.

The gene calls are TRBV25-1 and TRBJ2-5; D perhaps matches TRBD1 (6 bases). CDR1 MGHDK and CDR2 SYGVNS come from the germline V gene. Trimming stripped 6 bases from V and 1 base from J, with 9 bases between. There are 13 residues in the CDR3. The CDR3 DNA reads as TGTGCCAGCAGACAGGGTGGCCAAGAGACCCAGTACTTC. The encoded protein is CASRQGGQETQYF. The full variable domain, rest sourced from reference TRBV25-1 and TRBJ2-5, is EADIYQTPRYLVIGTGKKITLECSQTMGHDKMYWYQQDPGMELHLIHYSYGVNSTEKGDLSSESTVSRIRTEHFPLTLESARPSHTSQYLCASRQGGQETQYFGPGTRLLVL.

This chain uses TRBV7-9 with TRBJ2-7, with TRBD2 identical over 10 bases. The CDR3 length is 16 residues. The junction had 6 bases not matched to a gene; V was cut back by 4 bases and J by 0 bases. Looked up from germline, CDR1 is SEHNR and CDR2 is FQNEAQ (reference sequence). CDR3 amino acids: CASSSPTSGVSYEQYF. The CDR3 coding sequence is TGTGCCAGCAGCTCGCCTACTAGCGGGGTCTCCTACGAGCAGTACTTC.

The V gene is TRBV10-3, the J gene TRBJ1-2, with a weak D call TRBD1 (6 bases). The CDR3 has 13 amino acids. Between the trimmed V and J ends, which lost 11 bases and 4 bases, there was a span of 17 bases. Germline loops: CDR1 ENHRY, CDR2 SYGVKD. The CDR3 region is CAASGGAGYGYTF. DNA for the CDR3: TGTGCCGCTTCGGGGGGGGCGGGCTATGGCTACACCTTC.

This clone has only a few counts. The chain combines TRBV28 with TRBJ1-4; TRBD1 matches at 8 bases. Unmatched junction bases numbered 7, after V lost 6 bases and J lost 7 bases. This CDR3 region has 14 residues. Germline loops: CDR1 MDHEN, CDR2 SYDVKM. The CDR3 loop reads CASSLTGGREKLFF. In nucleotides, the CDR3 is TGTGCCAGCAGCCTCACAGGGGGTCGTGAAAAACTGTTTTTT.

Details on this clone: The junction and the germline gene differ at one end; a read error may be behind it. The chain combines TRBV7-7 with TRBJ2-2; D gene unclear. The CDR3 consists of 15 residues. Germline-derived CDR1 and CDR2 are SSHAT and FNYEAQ (reference sequence). In nucleotides, the CDR3 is TGTGCTAGCAGCTTAGGCGGAGCCACCACCGGGGAGCTGTTTTTT. Its translation is CASSLGGATTGELFF.

This clone was seen once. This chain connects TRBV6-5 to TRBJ1-2; D gene ambiguous. V lost 9 bases and J lost 3, with 8 bases in between. This CDR3 comprises 11 residues. Germline V gene data show CDR1 as MNHEY and CDR2 as SVGAGI. The CDR3 reads CASRRDYGYTF. Written as DNA, the CDR3 is TGTGCCAGTCGGCGGGACTATGGCTACACCTTC.

This clone has a single count. The J gene is TRBJ1-4, the V gene TRBV5-1; D possibly corresponds to TRBD1 (6 bases). Germline V gene data show CDR1 as SGHRS and CDR2 as YFSETQ. This CDR3 comprises 18 residues. V was pared by 0 bases and J by 1 base, with 16 bases between. This CDR3 reads CASSLGGHVGGTNEKLFF. CDR3 DNA sequence: TGCGCCAGCAGCTTGGGGGGGCATGTCGGAGGAACTAATGAAAAACTGTTTTTT.

The rearrangement uses TRBV3-1 (or the pseudogene TRBV3-2) and TRBJ1-3; D is possibly TRBD1 (5 bases). With 1 base removed from V and 3 bases from J, the gap between germline ends came to 10 bases. Per the germline V gene, CDR1 is LGHDT and CDR2 is YNNKEL (reference sequence). The CDR3 contains 15 residues. For the CDR3, the DNA is TGTGCCAGCAGCCAAGGGGCAGGGTTTGGAAACACCATATATTTT. Residues: CASSQGAGFGNTIYF.

This rearrangement joins TRBV7-2 to TRBJ1-1, with 10 nucleotides matching TRBD1. The CDR3 runs 15 residues. The germline CDR1 and CDR2 sequences are SGHTA and FQGNSA. The V and J ends lost 6 bases and 3 bases, in that order; junction bases with no gene match: 7. CDR3 sequence (DNA): TGTGCCAGCAGAAGCCGGACAGGGGGGGACACTGAAGCTTTCTTT. Translation: CASRSRTGGDTEAFF.

The chain is built from TRBV29-1 and TRBJ2-5, with a weak D call TRBD2 (6 bases). Trimming stripped 6 bases from V and 5 bases from J, with 16 bases between. The CDR3 has 13 amino acids. CDR1 and CDR2 (germline): SQVTM, ANQGSEA. The CDR3: CSVPRGGDETQYF. CDR3 nucleotide sequence: TGCAGCGTCCCCCGTGGAGGGGACGAGACCCAGTACTTC.

This clone was seen a single time. The rearrangement uses TRBV23-1 and TRBJ2-6; D gene unclear. TRBV23-1 is classed as an ORF, of uncertain function. Trimming pared 0 bases from V and 0 bases from J, leaving 15 bases between. The CDR3 runs 19 residues. This chain's CDR3 is CASSQSENVPSSGANVLTF. The CDR3 region has the DNA TGCGCCAGCAGTCAATCGGAGAATGTTCCAAGCTCTGGGGCCAACGTCCTGACTTTC.

This clone has only one observation. This sequence joins TRBV29-1 and TRBJ2-1; TRBD2 might be the D (6 bases). CDR1 is SQVTM, CDR2 ANQGSEA, per germline. The CDR3 sequence is 12 residues long. V gave up 1 base and J gave up 9 bases, with 10 bases separating them. The CDR3 region is CSVEALEGEQFF. The CDR3 region has the DNA TGCAGCGTTGAAGCTTTGGAGGGTGAGCAGTTCTTC.

J is TRBJ2-7 and V is TRBV2, with 7 bases identical to TRBD1. After removal of 5 bases from V and 3 bases from J, the junction contained 7 bases not matched to a gene. The germline gives CDR1 SNHLY, CDR2 FYNNEI. The length of the CDR3 is 14 residues. The CDR3 region has the DNA TGTGCCAGCAGTCAAAACAGGGGCGGCTACGAGCAGTACTTC. Translation: CASSQNRGGYEQYF.

Only one count was recorded for this clone. The DNA of the CDR3 is TGTGCCATGATGGGGGGACCCGGGGATGAGCAGTTCTTC. It is translated as CAMMGGPGDEQFF. This chain joins TRBV10-3 and TRBJ2-1; D is perhaps TRBD2 (6 bases). The CDR3 runs to 13 residues. Germline CDR1 ENHRY, CDR2 SYGVKD. Trimming took off 9 bases at V and 8 bases at J, with 17 bases between the two ends.